This T cell receptor beta chain was captured by sequencing in a study of blood T cell repertoires in COVID-19. Overall study context: The United States, Italy and Spain were the sources of the acute and convalescent COVID-19 samples. Nucleic acid was either cDNA or gDNA, and it came from T cells, B-cell-depleted T cells, or PBMCs.

Germline V gene data show CDR1 as PRHDT and CDR2 as FYEKMQ (reference sequence). Trimming stripped 0 bases from V and 2 bases from J, with 4 bases between. This CDR3 is built from 13 residues. Patients from Seattle were sampled longitudinally, starting during active infection. Per the authors' pipeline: By means of reference gene primer amplification, nucleated cell counts were estimated. TCRdb's copy holds only in-frame clones and misses some; the assay was immunoSEQ multiplex PCR. The DNA gave D and trimming, while V, J and clone size come from that table. The sample has almost 400,000 clones; around 87% are singletons.

The clonotype was recovered from a woman aged 55-70 years with COVID-19, enrolled during active disease. The sample comprised peripheral blood. V gene TRBV13 combines with J gene TRBJ1-2; unclear D gene. The CDR3 protein is CASSLGGNYGYTF. The CDR3 DNA reads TGTGCCAGCAGCTTAGGCGGGAACTATGGCTACACCTTC.